Below, 18 T cell receptor beta chains from the same sample are listed, as sequenced in a study of T cell changes during pregnancy in multiple sclerosis. TCRdb's table, derived via immunoSEQ multiplex PCR, lists solely in-frame clones and lacks some. The table includes under 110,000 clones, roughly 90% detected once. The sequencing used peripheral blood, collected after pregnancy. The receptors originated from a female donor with multiple sclerosis, enrolled in a pregnancy study.

V is TRBV6-5 and J is TRBJ2-2, with 7 bases aligning to TRBD1. The V gene end was trimmed by 2 bases and the J gene end by 5 bases; junction bases not matched to a gene: 2. Germline CDR1 is MNHEY and CDR2 is SVGAGI. The length of the CDR3 is 14 residues. The CDR3 bases are TGTGCCAGCAGTTACGGGACAGTTACCGGGGAGCTGTTTTTT. It yields the protein CASSYGTVTGELFF.

This rearrangement joins TRBV7-2 to TRBJ2-1; 11 bases agree with TRBD2. Trimming removed 5 bases from V and 2 bases from J; junction bases left unmatched: 2. Germline assignment: CDR1 SGHTA and CDR2 FQGNSA. This CDR3 is 15 amino acids long. CDR3 in DNA: TGTGCCAGCAGCGGGACTAGCGGAGCCTACAATGAGCAGTTCTTC. This codes for CASSGTSGAYNEQFF.

This clone was seen a few times. The CDR3 DNA reads as TGTGCCAGGTCACAGGGGACGGCTTTCTTT. This encodes CARSQGTAFF. The chain recombines TRBV19 with TRBJ1-1; 7 bases line up with TRBD1. Germline values: CDR1 LNHDA, CDR2 SQIVND (reference sequence). V dropped 9 bases and J dropped 11; count of bases not matched to a gene: 6. The CDR3 loop spans 10 amino acids.

The gene calls are TRBV7-9 and TRBJ2-1; 7 positions agree with TRBD1. The CDR3 runs to 14 residues. The V gene end was trimmed by 2 bases and the J gene end by 3 bases; junction bases not matched to a gene: 1. Germline loops: CDR1 SEHNR, CDR2 FQNEAQ (reference sequence). CDR3 amino acids: CASSLTGDYNEQFF. CDR3 coding DNA: TGTGCCAGCAGCTTAACAGGGGACTACAATGAGCAGTTCTTC.

This rearrangement joins TRBV19 to TRBJ1-5, with D unclear. With 5 bases removed from V and 4 bases from J, the gap between germline ends came to 9 bases. CDR3 length equals 13 residues. Germline V gene sequence: CDR1 LNHDA, CDR2 SQIVND (reference sequence). The CDR3 protein is CASSDQANQPQHF. CDR3 DNA sequence: TGTGCCAGTAGTGATCAGGCGAATCAGCCCCAGCATTTT.

The CDR3 sequence: CASSEVGPYNEQFF. The CDR3 coding sequence is TGTGCCAGCAGTGAGGTGGGGCCCTACAATGAGCAGTTCTTC. The chain links TRBV25-1 to TRBJ2-1, with a tentative D call TRBD1 (5 bases). The CDR3 consists of 14 residues. The ends were cut back, 3 bases at V and 2 bases at J, with 8 bases in the middle. CDR1 MGHDK and CDR2 SYGVNS come from the germline V gene.

The rearrangement links TRBV5-1 to TRBJ2-1; the match to TRBD2 covers 15 bases. The V gene end was trimmed by 2 bases and the J gene end by 7 bases; junction bases not matched to a gene: 4. Germline V gene lookup returns CDR1 SGHRS and CDR2 YFSETQ. This CDR3 has 16 residues. The CDR3 reads CASSFGLAGGPNEQFF. CDR3 coding DNA: TGCGCCAGCAGCTTCGGACTAGCGGGAGGGCCTAATGAGCAGTTCTTC.

The rearrangement uses TRBV9 and TRBJ2-3; TRBD1 matches at 10 bases. The germline V gene encodes CDR1 SGDLS and CDR2 YYNGEE. J was trimmed by 3 bases and V by 3 bases; bases with no gene match: 4. This CDR3 is 15 amino acids long. The CDR3: CASSARDRGTDTQYF. For the CDR3, the DNA is TGTGCCAGCAGCGCCCGGGACAGGGGTACAGATACGCAGTATTTT.

The chain carries TRBV20-1 and TRBJ2-5; possible D gene TRBD1, 5 bases. The CDR3 is 11 amino acids. The germline V gene has CDR1 DFQATT and CDR2 SNEGSKA (reference sequence). V dropped 3 bases and J dropped 7 bases, with 9 bases sitting between them. The CDR3 coding sequence is TGCAGTGCTAGGGCTAGGGGGACCCAGTACTTC. Translating it yields CSARARGTQYF.

The rearrangement joins TRBV5-1 to TRBJ1-2; TRBD1 is a possible D gene (5 bases). The CDR3 is 13 residues long. Germline V gene lookup returns CDR1 SGHRS and CDR2 YFSETQ. V lost 0 bases and J 6 bases, leaving 9 bases between the germline ends. The CDR3 region is CASSLAGFHGYTF. For the CDR3, the DNA is TGCGCCAGCAGCTTGGCAGGGTTCCATGGCTACACCTTC.

This sequence joins TRBV10-3 and TRBJ2-7; D might be TRBD1 (5 bases). Deletions cut 2 bases from V and 4 bases from J, with 12 bases between. The CDR3 contains 14 residues. Germline V gene sequence: CDR1 ENHRY, CDR2 SYGVKD. The CDR3 region is CAISEDRSLYEQYF. CDR3 in DNA: TGTGCCATCAGTGAGGACAGAAGTCTTTACGAGCAGTACTTC.

The chain has TRBV30 and TRBJ1-4; D ambiguous. Trimming cost V 4 bases and J 5 bases, with 11 bases left between them. This CDR3 spans 13 amino acids. Germline V lookup: CDR1 GTSNPN, CDR2 SVGIG (reference sequence). CDR3 DNA sequence: TGTGCCTGGACCGGGAGAGGAAATGAAAAACTGTTTTTT. As protein: CAWTGRGNEKLFF.

The gene calls are TRBV9 and TRBJ1-5; D may be TRBD1 (6 bases). V lost 0 bases and J lost 2, with 9 bases in between. Germline CDR1 and CDR2: SGDLS and YYNGEE. This CDR3 has 15 amino acids. The CDR3 bases are TGTGCCAGCAGCGTAGGCCCAGGGGGCAATCAGCCCCAGCATTTT. Translating gives CASSVGPGGNQPQHF.

The chain couples TRBV11-3 to TRBJ2-1, with D maybe TRBD2 (5 bases). The CDR3 length is 13 residues. Germline CDR1 SGHNT, CDR2 YENEEA. Trimming removed 1 base from V and 6 bases from J, with 7 bases in between. CDR3 sequence (DNA): TGTGCCAGCAGCTTAGGAGGGTGCAATGAGCAGTTCTTC. It specifies CASSLGGCNEQFF.

V gene TRBV5-6 combines with J gene TRBJ2-4; TRBD1 matches at 7 bases. CDR3 size: 14 residues. The trim removed 2 bases at V and 5 bases at J, leaving 4 bases unmatched. CDR1 is SGHDT and CDR2 is YYEEEE in the germline V gene. The CDR3 DNA sequence: TGTGCCAGCAGCTTCCCGGGACAGCAAAACATTCAGTACTTC. The encoded protein is CASSFPGQQNIQYF.

V is TRBV5-4 and J is TRBJ2-1; 12 bases are a match to TRBD2. Germline V gives CDR1 SGHNT, CDR2 YYREEE (reference sequence). The CDR3 sequence is 20 residues long. The trim removed 0 bases at V and 7 bases at J, leaving 17 bases unmatched. DNA for the CDR3: TGTGCCAGCAGCTTGGCCACTAGCGGGAGGTGGGGGGCGGGTCGTAATGAGCAGTTCTTC. Residues: CASSLATSGRWGAGRNEQFF.

This clone has only one observation. V gene TRBV28 combines with J gene TRBJ1-2; tentative D call: TRBD1 (5 bases). This CDR3 contains 16 residues. Germline values: CDR1 MDHEN, CDR2 SYDVKM. Trimming stripped 6 bases from V and 2 bases from J, with 19 bases between. CDR3 nucleotide sequence: TGTGCCAGCAGCACGGACATAAAGGGAAGAAACTATGGCTACACCTTC. Translated: CASSTDIKGRNYGYTF.

In this sample, this clone turned up once. The chain has TRBV6-6 and TRBJ2-7; the match to TRBD2 covers 10 bases. V was pared by 6 bases and J by 2 bases, with 4 bases of the junction left unmatched. Looked up from germline, CDR1 is MNHNY and CDR2 is SVGAGI (reference sequence). The length of the CDR3 is 14 residues. In nucleotides, the CDR3 is TGTGCCAGCAGCGGTACTAGCGGGGCCTACGAGCAGTACTTC. Its protein product is CASSGTSGAYEQYF.